This is a list of T cell receptor beta chains from one sample in a study of early T cells in non-severe SARS-CoV-2 infection. TCRdb reprocessed the 5' RACE reads via MiXCR and lists one record per CDR3 protein. The profile covers about 100,000 distinct CDR3 sequences, with around 13% appearing a single time and about 6.2% taken by the ten largest. The sequencing sample was made of whole blood. These receptor sequences come from an adult who was a healthcare worker with PCR-confirmed SARS-CoV-2 infection or an uninfected control (not recorded which). Each CDR3 is given with its conserved first and last residue. D genes are given only for firm matches. Clone size is not always given. Where it is, it says once, few, many or a class for expanded clones.

CDR3 DNA,CDR3 protein,V gene,D gene,clone size,J gene
TGTGCCAGCAGCTTAGGGACAAGGAACACCGGGGAGCTGTTTTTT,CASSLGTRNTGELFF,TRBV5-4,NA,NA,TRBJ2-2
TGTGCCAGCAGCTTAGGCTTAGAGGACGGACTTGAAGCTTTCTTT,CASSLGLEDGLEAFF,TRBV7-9,NA,few,TRBJ1-1
TGCAGTGCTGGGCCCCGCGGAGAGCAGTACTTC,CSAGPRGEQYF,TRBV20-1,NA,few,TRBJ2-7
TGTGCCAGCAGTCCAGGGGACGGATACAATGAGCAGTTCTTC,CASSPGDGYNEQFF,TRBV12-3/TRBV12-4,NA,NA,TRBJ2-1
TGTGCCAGCAGTGACTCTTCGGGACAGGGGTATAATGAGCAGTTCTTC,CASSDSSGQGYNEQFF,TRBV6-4,TRBD1,NA,TRBJ2-1
TGTGCCACCAGAACTAGCACACGCTACGAGCAGTACTTC,CATRTSTRYEQYF,TRBV15,NA,NA,TRBJ2-7
TGTGCCAGCAGCTCCCCTCGCGACAGAAACAAAAACATTCAGTACTTC,CASSSPRDRNKNIQYF,TRBV11-2,NA,few,TRBJ2-4
TGTGCCAGCAGTTTTCGGGGGGTGAATCAGCCCCAGCATTTT,CASSFRGVNQPQHF,TRBV27,NA,many,TRBJ1-5
TGTGCCAGCAGTCTCGGGACGGGGAATCAGCCCCAGCATTTT,CASSLGTGNQPQHF,TRBV5-4,NA,few,TRBJ1-5
TGTGCCAGCAGAGATAGACTCATGAACACTGAAGCTTTCTTT,CASRDRLMNTEAFF,TRBV12-3/TRBV12-4,NA,many,TRBJ1-1
TGTGCCAGTAGGAGACAGGGGGCGCCCGGGGAGCTGTTTTTT,CASRRQGAPGELFF,TRBV19,TRBD1,few,TRBJ2-2
TGTGCCAGCAGTTTCGTAGCGGGAGGGACCGGGGCGCAGCAGTTCTTC,CASSFVAGGTGAQQFF,TRBV28,TRBD2,NA,TRBJ2-1
TGTGCCAGCAGTTGGAGCGGGAGGCAAACCTACGAGCAGTACTTC,CASSWSGRQTYEQYF,TRBV5-4,TRBD2,NA,TRBJ2-7
TGTGCCAGCAGTGAAGGGGCTAGCGGGAGTGATGAGCAGTTCTTC,CASSEGASGSDEQFF,TRBV6-1,TRBD2,NA,TRBJ2-1
TGTGCCAGCAGCCAAGTCCGACTCGACAATGAGCAGTTCTTC,CASSQVRLDNEQFF,TRBV3-1,NA,few,TRBJ2-1
TGTGCCAGCAGTACGACTCTGGCGAACTCCTACAATGAGCAGTTCTTC,CASSTTLANSYNEQFF,TRBV28,NA,NA,TRBJ2-1
TGCAGCGTTGCGGGAAACTCTCAAGAGACCCAGTACTTC,CSVAGNSQETQYF,TRBV29-1,NA,few,TRBJ2-5
TGTGCCAGCTTGAGCCGAGCTAACTATGGCTACACCTTC,CASLSRANYGYTF,TRBV6-5,NA,NA,TRBJ1-2
TGCAGTGCTGAGAGACCGGGACATTGGGAGCAGTACTTC,CSAERPGHWEQYF,TRBV20-1,NA,NA,TRBJ2-7
TGTGCCAGCAGCCTACGGCGGGAGGGCCGAGGCGAGCAGTTCTTC,CASSLRREGRGEQFF,TRBV13,TRBD2,few,TRBJ2-1
TGCGCCAGCAGCCAGAGAGGCGATGAGCAGTTCTTC,CASSQRGDEQFF,TRBV4-1,NA,many,TRBJ2-1
TGCAGTGCTATCGGACCGGACAGGGTCACAGATACGCAGTATTTT,CSAIGPDRVTDTQYF,TRBV20-1,TRBD1,many,TRBJ2-3
TGCGCCAGCAGCCAGGGACTAGCGGCGGACACAGATACGCAGTATTTT,CASSQGLAADTDTQYF,TRBV5-1,TRBD2,many,TRBJ2-3
TGTGCCTTCTCAGACTCAGGGCCTCAGCCCCAGCATTTT,CAFSDSGPQPQHF,TRBV30,NA,many,TRBJ1-5
TGTGCCAGCAGTTTGCCCCCCCACACTGAAGCTTTCTTT,CASSLPPHTEAFF,TRBV28,NA,once,TRBJ1-1
TGTGCCAGCAGCTTACCGGGACAGGGGTACAATGAGCAGTTCTTC,CASSLPGQGYNEQFF,TRBV5-4,TRBD1,NA,TRBJ2-1
TGCGCCAGCAGCCAAGTGAAGGGCTCCTACAATGAGCAGTTCTTC,CASSQVKGSYNEQFF,TRBV4-3,NA,NA,TRBJ2-1
TGCAGTGCTATCACTAGCAATGAGCAGTTCTTC,CSAITSNEQFF,TRBV20-1,NA,many,TRBJ2-1
TGCAGTGCTCGGGACAGGCTTAATGAAAAACTGTTTTTT,CSARDRLNEKLFF,TRBV20-1,TRBD1,many,TRBJ1-4
TGTGCCAGCGGGTCGGGGGCTAGCGGGATCCATGAGCAGTTCTTC,CASGSGASGIHEQFF,TRBV28,TRBD2,NA,TRBJ2-1
TGTGCCAGCAGTGAAACTAGCGGTCAAGAGACCCAGTACTTC,CASSETSGQETQYF,TRBV2,TRBD2,many,TRBJ2-5
TGTGCCAGCACTTTTAGGGACAGGGTCAACGAGCAGTACTTC,CASTFRDRVNEQYF,TRBV27,TRBD1,many,TRBJ2-7
TGTGCCAGCAGTGAAGCTTGGGGGGGAAGGGAGCCCCAGCATTTT,CASSEAWGGREPQHF,TRBV6-1,NA,NA,TRBJ1-5
TGTGCCAGCAGCCTCGCTGGGGCGCGGACAGATACGCAGTATTTT,CASSLAGARTDTQYF,TRBV11-2,NA,NA,TRBJ2-3
TGTGCCAGCAGCTTCCCTAATATAGATGAGCAGTTCTTC,CASSFPNIDEQFF,TRBV11-2,NA,many,TRBJ2-1
TGTGCCAGCGGGGGCTACGCCACAGATACGCAGTATTTT,CASGGYATDTQYF,TRBV3-1,NA,many,TRBJ2-3
TGTGCCAGCAGCTTGGGGGACAGGGGACTTGAAAAACTGTTTTTT,CASSLGDRGLEKLFF,TRBV5-1,TRBD1,many,TRBJ1-4
TGTGCCAGCAGCACTAGGGGGACTGAAGCTTTCTTT,CASSTRGTEAFF,TRBV6-6,NA,many,TRBJ1-1
TGCGCCAGCAGCTGGGACCCGGGACTAGCGGGAGCGGATGAGCAGTTCTTC,CASSWDPGLAGADEQFF,TRBV5-1,TRBD2,NA,TRBJ2-1
TGTGCCAGCAGCTTTGTCACTATGGATAATGAAAAACTGTTTTTT,CASSFVTMDNEKLFF,TRBV5-8,NA,NA,TRBJ1-4
TGCGCCAGCAGTCCCGGGAACACTGAAGCTTTCTTT,CASSPGNTEAFF,TRBV23-1,NA,many,TRBJ1-1
TGCAGCGCCGAGGGCGGTACCACCTACGAGCAGTACTTC,CSAEGGTTYEQYF,TRBV29-1,NA,once,TRBJ2-7
TGTGCCAGCAGCTTTAGGGCTGAGCCCGAGGATACGCAGTATTTT,CASSFRAEPEDTQYF,TRBV7-2,NA,NA,TRBJ2-3
TGTGCCAGCAGCTTAAGGCCTAACACCGGGGAGCTGTTTTTT,CASSLRPNTGELFF,TRBV7-9,NA,NA,TRBJ2-2
TGTGCCTGGACTAGCAGCTACGAGCAGTACTTC,CAWTSSYEQYF,TRBV30,NA,many,TRBJ2-7
TGTGCCAGCACCTTAGACCGGGAAACAGATACGCAGTATTTT,CASTLDRETDTQYF,TRBV9,NA,few,TRBJ2-3
TGTGCCAGCGGTAAAACAGAGAACACTGAAGCTTTCTTT,CASGKTENTEAFF,TRBV6-2/TRBV6-3,NA,many,TRBJ1-1
TGCGCCAGCAGTGAGCCTCCCTTTGAGGGAGAGAACACTGAAGCTTTCTTT,CASSEPPFEGENTEAFF,TRBV10-2,NA,NA,TRBJ1-1
TGTGCCAGCAGTTCCCACGGGAATTTGTACGAGCAGTACTTC,CASSSHGNLYEQYF,TRBV27,NA,many,TRBJ2-7
TGTGCCAGCAGCTTAGGGTGGCTTGACACTGAAGCTTTCTTT,CASSLGWLDTEAFF,TRBV7-8,NA,many,TRBJ1-1
TGTGCCTGGAATTCAGGGGGAGATTTGGATACGCAGTATTTT,CAWNSGGDLDTQYF,TRBV30,TRBD1,NA,TRBJ2-3
TGCGCCAGCAGTGAGAACGGCTACGAGCAGTACTTC,CASSENGYEQYF,TRBV10-2,NA,many,TRBJ2-7
TGTGCCAGCAGTTGGGGGGGACCGACCTACAATGAGCAGTTCTTC,CASSWGGPTYNEQFF,TRBV6-5,TRBD2,NA,TRBJ2-1
TGTGCCAGCAGCTCTAGCGGGAGAACCAAAAACATTCAGTACTTC,CASSSSGRTKNIQYF,TRBV11-1,TRBD2,many,TRBJ2-4
TGCGCCAGCAGTGAATTGGCCAATTTAGGAGTCTTC,CASSELANLGVF,TRBV10-2,NA,NA,TRBJ1-2
TGCGCCAGCAGCCGAGACCTCTACGAGCAGTACTTC,CASSRDLYEQYF,TRBV5-1,NA,many,TRBJ2-7
TGTGCCAGTAAGCGACAGGGGGCAACTGGGGCCAACGTCCTGACTTTC,CASKRQGATGANVLTF,TRBV19,TRBD1,many,TRBJ2-6
TGTGCCAGCAGCAGTCAGAGGGTTTACGAGCAGTACTTC,CASSSQRVYEQYF,TRBV11-2,NA,NA,TRBJ2-7
TGTGCCAGCAGCTCCAACAGGGACCGACCTGGGGCCAACGTCCTGACTTTC,CASSSNRDRPGANVLTF,TRBV7-9,NA,few,TRBJ2-6
TGTGCCAGCAGCCAAGGAGCGGGGGATACGCAGTATTTT,CASSQGAGDTQYF,TRBV7-9,TRBD2,few,TRBJ2-3